A selection of T cell receptor beta chains follows, all from one sample in a study of Ad26.COV2.S vaccination and SARS-CoV-2 variants. The protocol was immunoSEQ multiplex PCR, while the TCRdb copy is restricted to in-frame clones and leaves out a portion. The sample consists of around 300,000 clones, roughly nine tenths of them appearing once. The starting material was peripheral blood, obtained in a trial of Ad26.COV2.S vaccine versus placebo. Receptors were obtained from a person aged 18-60 years who received the Ad26.COV2.S COVID-19 vaccine or a placebo. CDR3s include the opening cysteine and the closing phenylalanine or tryptophan. D genes are given only for firm matches. Clone size is shown for a subset of rows, as once, few, many or a class of expanded clone.

TRBD2	.	TRBV18	TRBJ2-2	TGTGCCAGCTCACATAGCGGGGGAGGCGCCGGGGAGCTGTTTTTT	CASSHSGGGAGELFF
.	.	TRBV29-1	TRBJ1-2	TGCAGCGTTGAAGACGGACGGCACTATGGCTACACCTTC	CSVEDGRHYGYTF
.	.	TRBV6-2/TRBV6-3	TRBJ1-1	TGTGCCAGCAGCATTCAACAGGGACTCACTGAAGCTTTCTTT	CASSIQQGLTEAFF
.	.	TRBV10-3	TRBJ1-1	TGTGCCATCAGTGTTAATCTGTTCACTGAAGCTTTCTTT	CAISVNLFTEAFF
TRBD1	.	TRBV5-1	TRBJ1-5	TGCGCCAGCAGCTTGGGACAGGGTAGCAATCAGCCCCAGCATTTT	CASSLGQGSNQPQHF
TRBD2	.	TRBV19	TRBJ2-5	TGTGCCAGTAAAGGACTAGCGGGAGAGACCCAGTACTTC	CASKGLAGETQYF
TRBD1	.	TRBV5-1	TRBJ1-4	TGCGCCAGCAGCCCGGGGACAGGGGACGAAAAACTGTTTTTT	CASSPGTGDEKLFF
.	.	TRBV27	TRBJ1-5	TGTGCCAGCAGTTTGTTTCCCCCGACCGTCTTCTATCAGCCCCAGCATTTT	CASSLFPPTVFYQPQHF
TRBD1	once	TRBV18	TRBJ1-1	TGTGCCAGCTCACCAAGCCAGGGGGAAACTGAAGCTTTCTTT	CASSPSQGETEAFF
.	once	TRBV6-5	TRBJ1-2	TGTGCCAGCAGTTACTTCGGTGGCTCGTATGGCTACACCTTC	CASSYFGGSYGYTF
TRBD1	.	TRBV7-2	TRBJ1-6	TGTGCCAGCAGCGATCGACCAGGGGGTGGGGGTTTTTCACCCCTCCACTTT	CASSDRPGGGGFSPLHF
.	.	TRBV6-5	TRBJ2-2	TGTGCCAGCACTCAACGCAGGGGAAACACCGGGGAGCTGTTTTTT	CASTQRRGNTGELFF
TRBD2	.	TRBV6-1	TRBJ2-2	TGTGCCAGCAGTGAACTAGCGGAGAACACCGGGGAGCTGTTTTTT	CASSELAENTGELFF
TRBD1	few	TRBV6-6	TRBJ1-2	TGTGCCAGCAACTACGTAGTTAACAGGGGAGGGTATGGCTACACCTTC	CASNYVVNRGGYGYTF
TRBD2	.	TRBV4-3	TRBJ2-7	TGCGCCAGCAGCCAAGATGGGAGCGGGGGGACCGTCTACGAGCAGTACTTC	CASSQDGSGGTVYEQYF
.	.	TRBV3-1/TRBV3-2	TRBJ1-1	TGTGCCAGCAGCCAAGTACCACAGCTACCCGAGTTCTTT	CASSQVPQLPEFF